One sample yielded the 6 T cell receptor beta chains listed below, sequenced in a study of T cell changes during pregnancy in multiple sclerosis. Sequenced by immunoSEQ multiplex PCR; TCRdb stores in-frame clones only, minus some. The data show fewer than 90,000 clones, roughly 95% seen once. The input for sequencing was peripheral blood, taken in the third trimester of pregnancy. These receptors were collected from a female donor in good health, enrolled as a control in a pregnancy study.

This chain joins TRBV29-1 and TRBJ2-3; 9 nucleotides line up with TRBD2. From germline, CDR1 is SQVTM and CDR2 ANQGSEA. V was clipped by 2 bases and J by 4 bases; unmatched bases: 7. The CDR3 consists of 15 residues. The CDR3 bases are TGCAGCGTTGAACGGCTAGCGGGAATACCAGATACGCAGTATTTT. This encodes CSVERLAGIPDTQYF.

This chain uses TRBV7-8 with TRBJ2-2, with 9 bases identical to TRBD1. This CDR3 region has 15 residues. V shed 3 bases, J shed 4 bases, and the junction held 3 bases outside the gene matches. Germline V CDR1 and CDR2: SGHVS, FQNEAQ. DNA of the CDR3: TGTGCCAGCAGCTTGACAGGGGGAGGCACCGGGGAGCTGTTTTTT. Translation gives CASSLTGGGTGELFF.

This sequence joins TRBV5-6 and TRBJ2-7; D is perhaps TRBD2 (6 bases). CDR3 length: 14 residues. The V gene lost 3 bases and the J gene lost 2 bases, with 12 bases spanning the gap. Germline V gene data show CDR1 as SGHDT and CDR2 as YYEEEE. CDR3 residues: CASSSGLLPYEQYF. CDR3 nucleotides: TGTGCCAGCAGCTCGGGACTTCTCCCCTACGAGCAGTACTTC.

The genes are TRBV4-1 and TRBJ1-1; tentatively, D is TRBD1 (5 bases). Trimming removed 1 base at V and 5 bases at J, with 20 bases between. Germline V gives CDR1 MGHRA, CDR2 YSYEKL. This CDR3 spans 17 amino acids. CDR3 amino acids: CASSQASPGGGATEAFF. The CDR3 DNA reads TGCGCCAGCAGCCAAGCGTCGCCGGGGGGGGGAGCTACTGAAGCTTTCTTT.

Here the CDR3 DNA reads TGTGCCAGCAGCAAGATACTAGGAGAGACCCAGTACTTC. Its protein is CASSKILGETQYF. The V call is TRBV11-2, the J call TRBJ2-5; the D gene is possibly TRBD2 (5 bases). V was shortened by 5 bases and J by 4 bases, with 11 bases between the two germline ends. The CDR3 contains 13 residues. Germline V gives CDR1 SGHAT, CDR2 FQNNGV.

The gene calls are TRBV7-9 and TRBJ1-5, with D hard to call. The CDR3 totals 12 residues. The germline gives CDR1 SEHNR, CDR2 FQNEAQ (reference sequence). V lost 4 bases to trimming and J lost 7 bases, with 8 bases between them. The CDR3 nucleotides are TGTGCCAGCAGCTCCTTGGGCCAGCCCCAGCATTTT. Translation: CASSSLGQPQHF.